This paragraph reports one T cell receptor (beta chain). Germline V gene lookup returns CDR1 MNHEY and CDR2 SMNVEV (reference sequence). This CDR3 contains 17 residues. Trimming shortened V by 0 bases and J by 1 base, and 12 bases separated the two germline ends. The data are from a study of Tregs in tolerant kidney transplant recipients. Only in-frame clones appear in the TCRdb table, and some are missing; sequencing was by immunoSEQ multiplex PCR. The sample lists under 100,000 clones; about 92% were seen once. The chain couples TRBV27 to TRBJ2-2; a weak D match, TRBD1 (5 bases). The specimen was CD8+ T cells from blood. This TCR was recovered from a human donor in good health. CDR3 sequence (DNA): TGTGCCAGCAGTTTATCCCCAGGGCTCGAGAACACCGGGGAGCTGTTTTTT. Translation: CASSLSPGLENTGELFF.